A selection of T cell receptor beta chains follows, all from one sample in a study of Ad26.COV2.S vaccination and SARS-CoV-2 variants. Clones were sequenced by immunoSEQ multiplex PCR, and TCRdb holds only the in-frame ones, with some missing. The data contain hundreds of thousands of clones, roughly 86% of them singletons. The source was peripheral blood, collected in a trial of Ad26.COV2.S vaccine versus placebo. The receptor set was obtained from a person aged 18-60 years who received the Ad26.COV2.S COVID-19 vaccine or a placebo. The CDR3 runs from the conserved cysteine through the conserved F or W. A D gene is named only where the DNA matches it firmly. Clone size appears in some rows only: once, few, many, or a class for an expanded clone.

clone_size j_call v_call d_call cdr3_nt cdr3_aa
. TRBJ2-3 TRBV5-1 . TGCGCCAGCAGCTTGGGGGAGACAGATACGCAGTATTTT CASSLGETDTQYF
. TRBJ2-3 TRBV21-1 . TGTGCCAGCAGCAAAGATCCGGGGGGCCTTTTCGGGACTAGCGGGAGTAGTAGGTCAGATACGCAGTATTTT CASSKDPGGLFGTSGSSRSDTQYF
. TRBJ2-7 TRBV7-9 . TGTGCCAGCAGCTTAGGCCGGGCCCGTTCCTACGAGCAGTACTTC CASSLGRARSYEQYF
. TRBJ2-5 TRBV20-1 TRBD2 TGCAGTGCTAGTACGGGGGGGGCTTGGAAAGAGACCCAGTACTTC CSASTGGAWKETQYF
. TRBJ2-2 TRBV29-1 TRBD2 TGCAGCGTTGTGGGAGTAGCGGGTAGCGGCGGGGAGCTGTTTTTT CSVVGVAGSGGELFF
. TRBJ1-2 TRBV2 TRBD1 TGTGCCAGCAGGGGGACAGGGGGCGGCTATGGCTACACCTTC CASRGTGGGYGYTF
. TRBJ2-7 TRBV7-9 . TGTGCCAGCAGCGCCCGACAGAGGGCGAACGAGCAGTACTTC CASSARQRANEQYF
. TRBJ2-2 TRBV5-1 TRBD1 TGCGCCAGCAGCCTCCGGGACAGGGCCGGGGAGCTGTTTTTT CASSLRDRAGELFF
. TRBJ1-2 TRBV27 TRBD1 TGTGCCAGCAGTTTCAACGGACAGGGGGGAGAGGGCTACACCTTC CASSFNGQGGEGYTF
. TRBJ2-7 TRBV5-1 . TGCGCCAGCAGCTTGGCGGGCGGGTTCTCCTACGAGCAGTACTTC CASSLAGGFSYEQYF
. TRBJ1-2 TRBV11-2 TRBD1 TGTGCCAGCACCCCTGACAGGGGATCACGCTACACCTTC CASTPDRGSRYTF
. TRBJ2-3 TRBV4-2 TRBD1 TGTGCCAGCAGCCCGAGGACAGGGGGTCTAGATACGCAGTATTTT CASSPRTGGLDTQYF
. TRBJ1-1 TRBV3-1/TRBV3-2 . TGTGCCAGCGGCCTTGGGGGGCTGAACACTGAAGCTTTCTTT CASGLGGLNTEAFF
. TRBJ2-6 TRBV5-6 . TGTGCCAGCAGCTTGGCCGATAGCGACATCAACGTCCTGACTTTC CASSLADSDINVLTF
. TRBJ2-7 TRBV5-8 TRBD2 TGTGCCAGCAGCACGACTAGCGGGACAGTCGAGCAGTACTTC CASSTTSGTVEQYF
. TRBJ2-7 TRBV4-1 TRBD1 TGCGCCAGCAGCCAACCGACAGGGACGAGGGGCTACGAGCAGTACTTC CASSQPTGTRGYEQYF
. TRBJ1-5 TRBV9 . TGTGCCAGCAGCAGCGGGCCTGGTACCAATCAGCCCCAGCATTTT CASSSGPGTNQPQHF
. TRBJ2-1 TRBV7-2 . TGTGCCAGCAGCTTAGGAATAGACAATGAGCAGTTCTTC CASSLGIDNEQFF
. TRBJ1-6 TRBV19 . TGTGCCAGTAGTATAGAAGGGCATAATTCACCCCTCCACTTT CASSIEGHNSPLHF
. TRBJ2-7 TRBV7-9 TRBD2 TGTGCCAGCAGCTTAATAGCGGGAGGGCTCTACGAGCAGTACTTC CASSLIAGGLYEQYF
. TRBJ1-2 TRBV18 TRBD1 TGTGCCAGCTCACCAAATGGACAGGGGAACGGCTACACCTTC CASSPNGQGNGYTF
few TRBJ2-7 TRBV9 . TGTGCCAGCAGCGTAGAGGGCGGGGGCCGGAACGAGCAGTACTTC CASSVEGGGRNEQYF
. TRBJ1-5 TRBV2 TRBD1 TGTGCCAGCATTCAGGGGGTGAATCAGCCCCAGCATTTT CASIQGVNQPQHF
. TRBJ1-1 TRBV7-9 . TGTGCCAGCACCAATCCCCAGGGCGGGGACACTGAAGCTTTCTTT CASTNPQGGDTEAFF